The 11 T cell receptor beta chains reported below all come from one sample, sequenced in a study of blood T cell repertoires in COVID-19. Assay: immunoSEQ multiplex PCR; the TCRdb copy retains only in-frame clones and omits some. The sample records about 170,000 clones, around 84% being singletons. Material: PBMCs or T cells enriched from blood (not recorded which). The receptors were sampled from a middle-aged man who had recovered from COVID-19.

The chain is built from TRBV7-9 and TRBJ1-5; D not certain. V was trimmed by 5 bases and J by 3 bases, leaving 8 bases between them. The germline gives CDR1 SEHNR, CDR2 FQNEAQ (reference sequence). This CDR3 spans 13 amino acids. CDR3 amino acids: CASSLDTNQPQHF. The DNA of the CDR3 is TGTGCCAGCAGCCTTGACACCAATCAGCCCCAGCATTTT.

V is TRBV7-9 and J is TRBJ1-1; 8 bases align to TRBD1. The length of the CDR3 is 16 residues. Per the germline V gene, CDR1 is SEHNR and CDR2 is FQNEAQ (reference sequence). The V gene end was trimmed by 2 bases and the J gene end by 5 bases; junction bases not matched to a gene: 10. The CDR3 loop is CASSLPLTGAKTEAFF. CDR3 bases: TGTGCCAGCAGCTTACCGTTGACAGGGGCGAAAACTGAAGCTTTCTTT.

This chain links TRBV11-2 with TRBJ2-5; weak D call: TRBD1 (6 bases). This CDR3 comprises 15 residues. Germline assignment: CDR1 SGHAT and CDR2 FQNNGV. V shed 5 bases and J shed 2 bases, with 15 bases lying between them. CDR3 protein: CASSTHRVSQETQYF. The CDR3, as DNA: TGTGCCAGCAGCACCCACAGGGTTAGTCAAGAGACCCAGTACTTC. Variable domain in full (rest from reference TRBV11-2 and TRBJ2-5): EAGVAQSPRYKIIEKRQSVAFWCNPISGHATLYWYQQILGQGPKLLIQFQNNGVVDDSQLPKDRFSAERLKGVDSTLKIQPAKLEDSAVYLCASSTHRVSQETQYFGPGTRLLVL.

The chain recombines TRBV7-6 with TRBJ1-1, with TRBD1 matching over 7 bases. Germline CDR1 and CDR2: SGHVS and FNYEAQ. The length of the CDR3 is 15 residues. J lost 3 bases, V lost 5 bases, and 9 bases had no gene match. The CDR3 loop is CASSIAPGTDTEAFF. CDR3 bases: TGTGCCAGCAGCATCGCCCCCGGGACAGACACTGAAGCTTTCTTT.

The gene calls are TRBV5-1 and TRBJ1-1; TRBD1 might be the D (5 bases). This CDR3 has 15 residues. CDR1 is SGHRS and CDR2 is YFSETQ in the germline V gene. V was trimmed by 4 bases and J by 4 bases, leaving 17 bases between them. The CDR3 sequence is CASSPNLVTVTEAFF. CDR3 nucleotide sequence: TGCGCCAGCAGCCCAAATTTGGTGACAGTCACTGAAGCTTTCTTT.

The rearrangement uses TRBV13 and TRBJ2-2, with D maybe TRBD1 (6 bases). V was pared by 5 bases and J by 6 bases, with 16 bases between. Germline values: CDR1 PRHDT, CDR2 FYEKMQ (reference sequence). This CDR3 region has 15 residues. In nucleotides, the CDR3 is TGTGCCAGCAGCCTACCAGGGGCACGGGCCGGGGAGCTGTTTTTT. It translates to CASSLPGARAGELFF.

The chain recombines TRBV10-2 with TRBJ2-2, with TRBD2 matching 8 bases. CDR1 is WSHSY, CDR2 SAAADI, per germline. Losses at the gene ends were 7 bases for V and 9 bases for J; bases not matched to a gene: 1. The CDR3 is 11 residues long. The CDR3 region is CASTGGRELFF. The DNA of the CDR3 is TGCGCCAGCACGGGAGGGAGGGAGCTGTTTTTT.

The CDR3 region is CASSPGQGGNTQYF. CDR3 DNA: TGTGCCAGTAGCCCGGGACAGGGGGGGAATACGCAGTATTTT. The V and J genes are TRBV19 and TRBJ2-3; 11 bases match TRBD1. Germline CDR1 LNHDA, CDR2 SQIVND (reference sequence). Unmatched junction bases numbered 6, after V lost 6 bases and J lost 7 bases. The CDR3 sequence is 14 residues long.

The chain joins TRBV7-9 to TRBJ1-3; D is unresolved. The CDR3 spans 18 residues. Germline lookup yields CDR1 SEHNR and CDR2 FQNEAQ (reference sequence). Trimming stripped 1 base from V and 0 bases from J, with 16 bases between. The CDR3 bases are TGTGCCAGCAGCTTAGATCGGGGTCGGCAGAGCTCTGGAAACACCATATATTTT. This sequence encodes CASSLDRGRQSSGNTIYF.

This chain uses TRBV5-1 with TRBJ1-3; weak D call: TRBD1 (6 bases). Germline-derived CDR1 and CDR2 are SGHRS and YFSETQ. V gave up 4 bases and J gave up 0 bases, with 14 bases separating them. The CDR3 has 16 residues. The CDR3 loop reads CASSLPGTPSGNTIYF. CDR3 coding DNA: TGCGCCAGCAGCCTTCCCGGGACACCCTCTGGAAACACCATATATTTT.

The V call is TRBV18, the J call TRBJ1-1, with D perhaps TRBD1 (5 bases). The CDR3 runs 15 residues. The V gene lost 6 bases and the J gene lost 5 bases, with 19 bases spanning the gap. Germline CDR1 reads KGHSH; CDR2 reads LQKENI. CDR3 protein: CASSPREGRGTEAFF. The CDR3 nucleotides read TGTGCCAGCTCTCCCAGGGAGGGTAGGGGTACTGAAGCTTTCTTT. Variable domain in full (rest from reference TRBV18 and TRBJ1-1): NAGVMQNPRHLVRRRGQEARLRCSPMKGHSHVYWYRQLPEEGLKFMVYLQKENIIDESGMPKERFSAEFPKEGPSILRIQQVVRGDSAAYFCASSPREGRGTEAFFGQGTRLTVV.